This TCR beta chain came from a study of brain T cells in children with intractable seizures. Findings of the study overall: HCMV serostatus was not known, and viral specificity came from CDR3 similarity only. Pre- and post-surgery blood differed in depth, so pre-surgery absences may be undersampling.

Surgery cases with the highest brain T cell transcript signatures were chosen for sequencing. This clone appeared a single time. Its antigen is currently unknown. Generated by immunoSEQ multiplex PCR, the TCRdb table keeps only in-frame clones and is missing some. The sample has about 41,000 clones, 75% to 95% seen once; the top ten hold approximately 6%. The CDR3 extends over 14 amino acids. V was trimmed by 4 bases and J by 1 base, leaving 10 bases between them. This chain uses TRBV23-1 with TRBJ1-2; weak D call: TRBD1 (5 bases). TRBV23-1 qualifies as an ORF whose function is uncertain. This TCR came from a girl aged 2-15 years with tuberous sclerosis and intractable seizures. The starting material was peripheral blood, obtained at surgery. The CDR3: CASSPGGGNYGYTF. CDR3 nucleotides: TGCGCCAGCAGTCCGGGGGGAGGTAACTATGGCTACACCTTC.